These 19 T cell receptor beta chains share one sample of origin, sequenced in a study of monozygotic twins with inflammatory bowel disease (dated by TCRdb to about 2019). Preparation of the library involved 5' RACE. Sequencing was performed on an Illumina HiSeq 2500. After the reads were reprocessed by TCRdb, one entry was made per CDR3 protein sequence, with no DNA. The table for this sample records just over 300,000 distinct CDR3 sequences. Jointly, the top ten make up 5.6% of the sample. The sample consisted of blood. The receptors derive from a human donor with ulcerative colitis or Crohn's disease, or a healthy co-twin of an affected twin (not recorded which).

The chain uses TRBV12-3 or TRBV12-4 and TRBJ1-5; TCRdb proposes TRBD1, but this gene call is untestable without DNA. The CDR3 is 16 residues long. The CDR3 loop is CASSLRGQGLFQPQHF.

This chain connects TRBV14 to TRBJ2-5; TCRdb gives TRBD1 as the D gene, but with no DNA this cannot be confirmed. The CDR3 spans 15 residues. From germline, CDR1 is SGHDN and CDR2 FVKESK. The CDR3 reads CASSHTGDVKETQYF.

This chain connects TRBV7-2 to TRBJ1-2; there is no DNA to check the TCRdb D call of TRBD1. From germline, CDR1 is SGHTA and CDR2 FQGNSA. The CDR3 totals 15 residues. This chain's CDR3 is CASSLELGRDYGYTF. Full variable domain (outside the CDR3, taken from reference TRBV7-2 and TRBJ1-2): GAGVSQSPSNKVTEKGKDVELRCDPISGHTALYWYRQSLGQGLEFLIYFQGNSAPDKSGLPSDRFSAERTGGSVSTLTIQRTQQEDSAVYLCASSLELGRDYGYTFGSGTRLTVV.

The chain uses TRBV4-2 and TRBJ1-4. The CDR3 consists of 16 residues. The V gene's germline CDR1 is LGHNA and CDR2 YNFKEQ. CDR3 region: CASSQTLWTGREKLFF.

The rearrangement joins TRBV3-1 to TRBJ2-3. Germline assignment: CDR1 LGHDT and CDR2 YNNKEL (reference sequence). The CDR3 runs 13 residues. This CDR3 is CASSHWNIDTQYF.

CDR3 loop: CASTGGGADEQFF. This chain joins TRBV4-2 and TRBJ2-1; the TCRdb D gene call, TRBD2, has no DNA to confirm it. CDR3 length: 13 amino acids. Germline V gives CDR1 LGHNA, CDR2 YNFKEQ.

The CDR3 is CASSPGTGGTGELFF. The V gene is TRBV18, the J gene TRBJ2-2; TCRdb's assignment of TRBD1 cannot be checked, as there is no DNA. CDR1 is KGHSH, CDR2 LQKENI, per germline. The CDR3 has 15 residues.

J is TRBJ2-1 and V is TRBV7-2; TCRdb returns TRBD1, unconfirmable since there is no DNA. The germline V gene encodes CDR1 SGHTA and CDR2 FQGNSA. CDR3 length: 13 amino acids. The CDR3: CASSGMGGNEQFF.

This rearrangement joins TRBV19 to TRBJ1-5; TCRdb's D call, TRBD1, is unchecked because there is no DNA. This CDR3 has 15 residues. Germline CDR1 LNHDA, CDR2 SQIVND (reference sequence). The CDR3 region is CASRSGQQIIQPQHF.

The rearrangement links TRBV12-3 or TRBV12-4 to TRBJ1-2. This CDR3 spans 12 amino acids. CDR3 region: CASSPQVYGYTF.

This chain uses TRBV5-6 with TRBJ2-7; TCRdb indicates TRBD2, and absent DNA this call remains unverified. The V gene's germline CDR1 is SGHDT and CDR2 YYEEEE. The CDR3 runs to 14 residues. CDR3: CASSLGAGGYEQYF.

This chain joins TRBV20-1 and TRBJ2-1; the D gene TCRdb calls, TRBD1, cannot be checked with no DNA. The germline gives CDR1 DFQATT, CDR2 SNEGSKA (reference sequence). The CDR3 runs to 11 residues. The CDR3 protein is CSLGTVNEQFF.

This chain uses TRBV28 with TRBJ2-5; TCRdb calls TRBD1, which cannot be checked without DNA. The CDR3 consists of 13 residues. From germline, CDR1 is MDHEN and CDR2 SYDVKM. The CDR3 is CASHGTIQETQYF.

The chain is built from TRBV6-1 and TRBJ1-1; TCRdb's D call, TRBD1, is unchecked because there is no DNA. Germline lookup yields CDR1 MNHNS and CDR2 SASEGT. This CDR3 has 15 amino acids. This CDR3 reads CASSKDRGMNTEAFF.

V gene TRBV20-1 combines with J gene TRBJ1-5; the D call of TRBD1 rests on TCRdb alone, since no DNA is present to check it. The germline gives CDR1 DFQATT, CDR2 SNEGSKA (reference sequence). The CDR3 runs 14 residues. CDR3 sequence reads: CSASSGHAYQPQHF.

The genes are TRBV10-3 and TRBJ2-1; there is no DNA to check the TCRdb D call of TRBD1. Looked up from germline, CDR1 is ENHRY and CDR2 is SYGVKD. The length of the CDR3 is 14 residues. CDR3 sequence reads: CAIGHGGSYNEQFF.

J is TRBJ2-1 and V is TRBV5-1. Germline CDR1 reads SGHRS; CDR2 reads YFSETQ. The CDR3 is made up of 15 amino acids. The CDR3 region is CASSLAEGTYNEQFF.

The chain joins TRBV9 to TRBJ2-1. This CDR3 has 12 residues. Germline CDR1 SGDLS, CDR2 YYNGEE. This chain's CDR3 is CASSVGGSEQFF.

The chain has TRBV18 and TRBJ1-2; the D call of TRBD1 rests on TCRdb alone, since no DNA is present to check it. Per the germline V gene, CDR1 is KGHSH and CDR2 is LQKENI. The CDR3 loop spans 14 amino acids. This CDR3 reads CASSPAQVNYGYTF.